What follows is one TCR beta chain and its context. Its target antigen remains unknown. Per-base quality was not reported, and no clone a single base away is much larger than it. This entry is derived from a study of cytomegalovirus exposure and HLA in healthy donors (dated by TCRdb to 2016 to 2017). Background on the whole study: According to an earlier analysis of several hundred of the donors, some 180 million T cells yielded roughly 110 million unique TCR beta sequences and about 300 Gb of sequence data. The study was designed to test whether signatures of past pathogen exposure could be identified by cataloging public T cell receptors. On average, 235,054 unique TCR beta nucleotide sequences were sequenced per donor among several hundred genotyped donors of the cohort, with 15% to 20% of those sequences being non-productive. To study patterns of TCR occurrence, a later analysis re-analyzed previously published TCR beta repertoires from 500 to 850 donors and added high-resolution HLA genotyping. The number of donors typed differed by locus, with 629-630 for A, B, C, DRB1 and DQB1, 522 for DQA1, over 600 for DPA1, and 472 for DPB1. Roughly 310 gigabases of sequencing data and some 85 million unique TCR sequences were included in an early release covering 550 to 650 HLA-typed donors. About five DR-DQ haplotypes were treated as single units for association and clustering because of strong linkage in the cohort. The study profiled the T cell repertoires of hundreds of subjects by immunosequencing and related them to cytomegalovirus serostatus. In an earlier analysis of 587 of the donors, high-throughput TCR beta sequencing was used to judge whether each TCR beta V gene segment behaved as functional or pseudogenic. A later genetic analysis took genome-wide SNP genotypes for 398 of the 666 donors and used that subset as a discovery cohort. The study combined high-throughput TCR immunosequencing, statistical association of individual TCRs with disease status, and machine learning to predict cytomegalovirus infection status. A separate validation cohort of roughly 110 different subjects was used in addition to the roughly 720-subject first cohort. Donor age, sex, ethnicity and CMV serostatus were compiled alongside the repertoire data. Every discovery cohort repertoire had been produced on one sequencing platform. Class I and class II HLA loci were covered by the typing at four-digit resolution. Of the approximately 400 genotyped donors, 65% to 90% fell in the genetic ancestry cluster associated with self-reported Caucasian donors. Rather than using new phenotypic data, the later analysis identified candidate immune exposures from TCR beta sequences and from how often those sequences occurred across donors. The research as a whole found: Correlated functional status among segregating V segments might reflect linkage disequilibrium, but an unknown experimental factor could not be ruled out. It was suggested by the authors that the approach could potentially be generalized to other disease states and immunological phenotypes. The 87-base-pair reads could not distinguish some IMGT-functional V segments, including TRBV6-2 and TRBV6-3, so those segments were excluded. A later genetic analysis associated a missense DCLRE1C variant with V-gene and J-gene trimming of TCR beta chains, and an independent cohort replicated the association. In a later analysis, the rate of TCR association differed among HLA loci, with DRB1 alleles having the most associated TCRs and HLA-C alleles having the fewest. Because counts were too low, about 15 rarely observed V segments, including chromosome 9 orphons, were left out of the earlier analysis of 587 of the donors. Sequencing depth was assumed to be roughly uniform across donors in the presence/absence analyses, though that assumption may not hold. Because HLA typing was unavailable for some donors at each locus, only the typed subset was used in association tests. A total of 150 to 200 TCR beta chains were listed by the study as associated with cytomegalovirus. This cohort had only TCR beta chains sequenced, and the lack of alpha or paired-chain data limited which features could be detected. A cluster of highly shared sequence variants was judged likely to represent a technical artifact of the sequencing pipeline. Strong co-occurrence of HLA alleles, especially DR and DQ, made assigning TCR associations to individual alleles difficult. A later analysis reported that several top co-occurrence clusters appeared linked to parvovirus B19, influenza, CMV and Epstein-Barr virus. CMV serostatus was the only immune exposure information available for the cohort. Across donors, most TCR sequences were observed very rarely, whereas some public TCRs were present in many individuals. A later analysis found that HLA-associated TCR beta chains were more clonally expanded and had lower generation probabilities than equally common non-associated chains. The classifier was reported to diagnose cytomegalovirus status with high specificity and sensitivity in both the original cohort and the validation cohort. Three of the identified cytomegalovirus-associated TCR beta chains were confirmed in vitro to be specific for cytomegalovirus antigens. Most CMV-associated TCR beta chains appeared to be HLA-restricted in a later analysis, and the HLA associations seemed to be driven largely by CMV exposure. A later genetic analysis reported fewer N-insertions in productive TCRs among donors in an Asian-associated ancestry cluster than the roughly 720-donor mean. Specific HLA alleles were associated with 15,000 to 20,000 TCR beta sequences at a false discovery rate of 0.05 in a later analysis. A further reported finding was that TCR beta sequences accurately predicted the HLA-A and HLA-B alleles for most subjects in the first cohort. An earlier analysis of some 590 of the donors showed that most TCR beta V segments appeared in productive rearrangements either about 90% or about 30% of the time, which broadly matched IMGT annotations.

The cohort consisted of 600 or so healthy bone marrow donors. Cohort members were all nominally healthy when sampled, although unrecorded immune exposures were likely present. The donor tested CMV seronegative, placing the donor among the roughly 400 seronegative members of the cohort. A peripheral blood sample was provided by each donor, and peripheral blood mononuclear cells were used for TCR beta sequencing. The Qiagen DNeasy Blood Extraction Kit was used to extract genomic DNA from the blood cell samples. Sequences LGHNA (CDR1) and YNFKEQ (CDR2) are obtained from the germline V gene. Cut back by 4 bases and 5 bases, the V and J ends lie 19 bases apart. Reading from cysteine to phenylalanine, the CDR3 counts 16 amino acids. The sequence is cut down to CDR3 DNA, 48 bases in frame from base 1. The protocol used for the library was the immunoSEQ multiplex PCR assay. For the multiplex PCR, a mixture combining 60 forward primers for TCR Vbeta segments and 13 reverse primers for TCR Jbeta segments was used. Amplification of the CDR3 region of rearranged TCR beta genes was performed with a multiplex PCR assay on genomic DNA. Amplified TCR beta libraries were sequenced as 87-base-pair reads on the Illumina HiSeq System. The authors' analysis ran thus. In a later analysis, roughly 80 million unique TCR beta chains were counted across the roughly 610 repertoires, and about 10 million of these chains were shared by at least two donors. Raw reads were error-corrected and collapsed into unique sequences by a nearest-neighbor algorithm in which closely related sequences were merged to remove PCR and sequencing errors. V, D and J gene segments were assigned by aligning CDR3 sequences to IMGT reference sequences. For a sequence to be retained, a match of at least six nucleotides was required to both a V gene segment and a J gene segment. Rearrangements were called productive when the CDR3 lacked stop codons and stayed in frame with V and J; all others were non-productive. Following IMGT convention, CDR3 was defined as the stretch from the second conserved V-encoded cysteine up to the conserved J-encoded phenylalanine. In an earlier analysis of some 550 of the donors, sequences lacking an unambiguous match to a single V gene segment were excluded. An earlier analysis of a few hundred of the donors classified V segments as functional when productive rearrangements were above 56.7% and as segregating when the standard deviation between donors was above 5%. A statistical classification framework was developed to diagnose cytomegalovirus status using the catalog of TCR beta chain sequences. In a later analysis, V and J genes were assigned by comparing TCR nucleotide sequences against IMGT/GENE-DB human TR gene sequences. In a later analysis, CDR3 sequences and most-parsimonious VDJ recombination scenarios were assigned using the TCRdist pipeline. In a later analysis, every TCR beta chain was defined by the combination of its CDR3 amino acid sequence and its V-gene family, and reads without a unique V-gene family were dropped. To address suspected cross-contamination and a sequencing artifact, a later analysis removed approximately 590 highly shared, low-generation-probability nucleotide sequences. For each public chain, a later analysis derived a clonal expansion index from normalized ranks of inferred template counts within each repertoire. In a later analysis, generation probabilities were computed using a VDJ recombination model fitted to out-of-frame rearrangements, and the results were checked against IGoR. A later analysis scored TCR-TCR, TCR-HLA and TCR-CMV co-occurrence with hypergeometric tests, applying a repertoire-size bias correction to TCR pairs. In a later analysis, false discovery rates were estimated by permuting HLA or CMV assignments 20 times. In a later analysis, co-occurring TCRs were grouped with DBSCAN, and TCRdist sequence similarity was added when clustering was performed within HLA-allele-positive subsets. Repertoires with fewer than 30,000 or more than 120,000 public chains, plus five repertoires with anomalous nucleotide sharing, were excluded from co-occurrence clustering. The clones in this table, taken by TCRdb from immuneACCESS, are in-frame only. Not every clone is retained; where verified, under half of the shortfall comes from an unresolved V gene, and the cause of the rest is unknown. V and J calls and clone size come straight from that table; D and trimming were deduced from the DNA. Here the sample has approximately 200,000 clones; about 82% occur a single time. The ten largest clones add up to over 2% of the sample.

Specimen: PBMCs. This clonotype was obtained from a woman aged 45 to 65 in good health and CMV-seronegative. The sequence is built from TRBV4-2 and TRBJ2-3, and possibly TRBD1, on 6 matching bases. Here the CDR3 is given as CASSPGDPEERDTQYF. The DNA sequence is TGTGCCAGCAGCCCAGGGGACCCGGAAGAAAGAGATACGCAGTATTTT.